The entry that follows covers one TCR beta chain sequence. Antigen specificity is unknown. The CDR3 is 14 amino acids. The germline V gene has CDR1 MNHNY and CDR2 SVGAGI (reference sequence). V lost 2 bases and J 3 bases, leaving 11 bases between the germline ends. This specimen comes from a study of CD4 T cells in relation to SARS-CoV-2 and coronaviruses. Study-level results: SARS-CoV-2-driven expansion was significantly weaker in crossreactive than monoreactive clones.

Produced via immunoSEQ multiplex PCR; TCRdb's table is partial and in-frame only. Of around 45,000 clones detected, approximately 80% appear once; the ten largest clones hold about 1.5%. Fewer than 1.2 x 10^5 naive or memory CD4+ cells were cultured with CEF peptides for about 10 days. The chain links TRBV6-6 to TRBJ2-7, with D maybe TRBD2 (5 bases). What was sequenced was naive CD4+ T cells from PBMCs, cultured in vitro. Subset of the sample: naive CD4+ T cells isolated by negative enrichment. The TCR sequence derives from an adult with COVID-19. In DNA form, the CDR3 reads TGTGCCAGCAGTTACGCGGGTGAAGGCTACGAGCAGTACTTC. Its protein is CASSYAGEGYEQYF.